This entry lists 25 T cell receptor beta chains sequenced from one sample in a study of CD8+ T cells in alopecia areata. Sequencing used cDNA as its template, made by extracting RNA and reverse transcribing it. Clones were read by immunoSEQ multiplex PCR, and TCRdb kept only the in-frame ones, dropping some. The top ten hold around 0.8% of the sample, which has fewer than 100,000 clones, 40% to 55% seen once. Material: CD4+ T cells sorted from blood. The receptor set was obtained from a human donor with alopecia areata.

The chain recombines TRBV5-1 with TRBJ2-7; D is unresolved. Germline V lookup: CDR1 SGHRS, CDR2 YFSETQ. The CDR3 loop spans 14 amino acids. The V gene lost 0 bases and the J gene lost 2 bases, with 9 bases spanning the gap. The CDR3 region has the DNA TGCGCCAGCAGCTTGGTCCAGGAACCCTACGAGCAGTACTTC. Protein product: CASSLVQEPYEQYF.

This clone has a handful of counts. In DNA, the CDR3 is TGCAGCGTTGGGGATACCGACACAGATACGCAGTATTTT. As protein: CSVGDTDTDTQYF. The V call is TRBV29-1, the J call TRBJ2-3; D is unresolved. Germline V gene data show CDR1 as SQVTM and CDR2 as ANQGSEA. This CDR3 comprises 13 residues. V lost 4 bases and J 2 bases, leaving 10 bases between the germline ends.

The chain employs TRBV7-3 and TRBJ2-7; D is possibly TRBD2 (7 bases). The V and J ends lost 4 bases and 4 bases respectively, with 17 bases between them. Germline CDR1 reads SGHTA; CDR2 reads FQGTGA. This CDR3 comprises 15 residues. The CDR3 DNA is TGTGCCAGCAGCTGGTCGGGGGGCCCGGGTTACGAGCAGTACTTC. Translating gives CASSWSGGPGYEQYF. Full variable domain (outside the CDR3, taken from reference TRBV7-3 and TRBJ2-7): GAGVSQTPSNKVTEKGKYVELRCDPISGHTALYWYRQSLGQGPEFLIYFQGTGAADDSGLPNDRFFAVRPEGSVSTLKIQRTERGDSAVYLCASSWSGGPGYEQYFGPGTRLTVT.

The table lists this clone with a count of one. The chain uses TRBV2 and TRBJ1-1, with unresolved D. This CDR3 contains 13 residues. Per germline, CDR1 SNHLY and CDR2 FYNNEI. The germline V and J ends were trimmed by 1 base and 2 bases, with 5 bases remaining between them. The CDR3 sequence is CASSEEVNTEAFF. As DNA, the CDR3 is TGTGCCAGCAGTGAAGAGGTCAACACTGAAGCTTTCTTT.

This clone was picked up a small number of times. The chain couples TRBV29-1 to TRBJ2-2; 7 nucleotides agree with TRBD1. This CDR3 spans 14 amino acids. The germline gives CDR1 SQVTM, CDR2 ANQGSEA. J lost 6 bases, V lost 4 bases, and 8 bases had no gene match. The CDR3 DNA reads TGCAGCGTTGGCGAGGGGGCGAAGTCCGGGGAGCTGTTTTTT. This sequence encodes CSVGEGAKSGELFF.

The chain uses TRBV29-1 and TRBJ2-2, with D possibly being TRBD1 (5 bases). Trimming removed 3 bases from V and 3 bases from J, with 8 bases in between. The CDR3 covers 13 residues. Germline values: CDR1 SQVTM, CDR2 ANQGSEA. The chain's CDR3 is CSVDQGYTGELFF. The CDR3 nucleotides read TGCAGCGTTGATCAGGGATACACCGGGGAGCTGTTTTTT.

This chain connects TRBV30 to TRBJ2-5; D unclear. Germline CDR1 and CDR2: GTSNPN and SVGIG (reference sequence). The CDR3 totals 13 residues. V dropped 2 bases and J dropped 1 base, with 8 bases sitting between them. The CDR3 coding sequence is TGTGCCTGGAGTCCCAGGTTCCAAGAGACCCAGTACTTC. This translates into CAWSPRFQETQYF.

This clone was seen more than once but under ten times. The chain couples TRBV5-1 to TRBJ2-1, with TRBD1 as a possible D gene (5 bases). With 4 bases removed from V and 0 bases from J, the gap between germline ends came to 11 bases. This CDR3 has 15 residues. Germline V gene data show CDR1 as SGHRS and CDR2 as YFSETQ. CDR3 amino acids: CASSRQSSSYNEQFF. The DNA of the CDR3 is TGCGCCAGCAGCCGACAGTCCAGCTCCTACAATGAGCAGTTCTTC.

V usage is TRBV11-2 and J usage is TRBJ2-7; TRBD2 matches at 12 bases. Germline assignment: CDR1 SGHAT and CDR2 FQNNGV. This CDR3 contains 14 residues. J lost 3 bases, V lost 6 bases, and 3 bases had no gene match. CDR3 bases: TGTGCCAGCAGTGGACTAGCGGGGCACTACGAGCAGTACTTC. Amino acid sequence: CASSGLAGHYEQYF.

The rearrangement links TRBV18 to TRBJ2-1, with D unresolved. Trimming left V 2 bases short and J 6 bases short, with 11 bases between. This CDR3 is 14 amino acids long. CDR1 is KGHSH, CDR2 LQKENI, per germline. The CDR3 here is CASSPYILPNEQFF. CDR3 coding DNA: TGTGCCAGCTCACCATACATCTTACCCAATGAGCAGTTCTTC.

This clone was counted between two and nine times. The V and J genes are TRBV29-1 and TRBJ2-1; the D gene is possibly TRBD2 (5 bases). The CDR3 runs 14 residues. CDR1 and CDR2 (germline): SQVTM, ANQGSEA. Trimming took 0 bases from V and 10 from J, leaving 16 bases between them. This chain's CDR3 is CSVEDRVYRGEQFF. In nucleotides, the CDR3 is TGCAGCGTTGAAGATCGCGTCTACAGAGGGGAGCAGTTCTTC.

The chain has TRBV30 and TRBJ1-3; D remains unclear. Trimming took 0 bases from V and 0 from J, leaving 9 bases between them. This CDR3 has 15 amino acids. Germline values: CDR1 GTSNPN, CDR2 SVGIG (reference sequence). The CDR3 here is CAWSVPDLSGNTIYF. DNA of the CDR3: TGTGCCTGGAGTGTACCGGATCTCTCTGGAAACACCATATATTTT.

This clone has a handful of counts. The V and J genes are TRBV29-1 and TRBJ2-7, with a possible D match to TRBD1 (6 bases). The germline gives CDR1 SQVTM, CDR2 ANQGSEA. The CDR3 extends over 12 amino acids. Trimming stripped 3 bases from V and 5 bases from J, with 11 bases between. The CDR3 here is CSVDQDSNEQYF. The CDR3 coding sequence is TGCAGCGTTGACCAGGACAGCAACGAGCAGTACTTC.

The rearrangement joins TRBV29-1 to TRBJ2-2; D is unresolved. The CDR3 length is 14 residues. Trimming removed 4 bases from V and 3 bases from J, with 12 bases in between. Per germline, CDR1 SQVTM and CDR2 ANQGSEA. CDR3 residues: CSVGSRFDTGELFF. Here the CDR3 DNA reads TGCAGCGTTGGGAGTCGGTTTGACACCGGGGAGCTGTTTTTT.

This clone was counted only a few times. The chain carries TRBV14 and TRBJ2-3; 9 positions match TRBD2. The CDR3 is 15 amino acids. Germline CDR1 is SGHDN and CDR2 is FVKESK. V gave up 6 bases and J gave up 5 bases; unmatched junction bases: 9. The CDR3, as DNA: TGTGCCAGCAGACCCTTGGCGGGGGGGCAAGATACGCAGTATTTT. Encoded protein: CASRPLAGGQDTQYF.

The chain employs TRBV28 and TRBJ1-2; no clear D. The V gene lost 5 bases and the J gene lost 7 bases, with 11 bases spanning the gap. This CDR3 region has 12 residues. Germline V lookup: CDR1 MDHEN, CDR2 SYDVKM. In DNA, the CDR3 is TGTGCCAGCAGTCCAAGACCCTTTGGCTACACCTTC. As protein: CASSPRPFGYTF.

About this clone itself: Other DNA sequences within the sample encode an identical CDR3. The rearrangement links TRBV29-1 to TRBJ1-1; D gene unclear. Germline loops: CDR1 SQVTM, CDR2 ANQGSEA. V was pared by 6 bases and J by 0 bases, with 8 bases between. CDR3 length: 12 residues. CDR3 protein: CSVGGMNTEAFF. In DNA form, the CDR3 reads TGCAGCGTGGGCGGAATGAACACTGAAGCTTTCTTT.

This sequence joins TRBV18 and TRBJ2-7; D might be TRBD1 (6 bases). V lost 4 bases and J 7 bases, leaving 11 bases between the germline ends. The CDR3 runs 12 residues. Germline values: CDR1 KGHSH, CDR2 LQKENI. DNA for the CDR3: TGTGCCAGCTCACGAGACACAGGGGAGCAGTACTTC. Protein product: CASSRDTGEQYF. Combining the CDR3 with reference TRBV18 and TRBJ2-7 gives the whole variable domain NAGVMQNPRHLVRRRGQEARLRCSPMKGHSHVYWYRQLPEEGLKFMVYLQKENIIDESGMPKERFSAEFPKEGPSILRIQQVVRGDSAAYFCASSRDTGEQYFGPGTRLTVT.

On this clone: At one end the junction does not follow the germline gene, possibly because of a read error. The CDR3 DNA reads as TGTGCCAGCAGCCTAGAGGCCAGTCCCTACAATGAGCAGTTCTTC. Translating gives CASSLEASPYNEQFF. The gene calls are TRBV11-3 and TRBJ2-1; no clear D gene. CDR3 length equals 15 residues. The germline CDR1 and CDR2 sequences are SGHNT and YENEEA.

This clone was seen many times. The V gene is TRBV7-2, the J gene TRBJ2-3, with D uncertain. Per germline, CDR1 SGHTA and CDR2 FQGNSA. This CDR3 is built from 13 residues. V dropped 5 bases and J dropped 4 bases, with 10 bases sitting between them. CDR3 residues: CASSLGPADTQYF. The CDR3, as DNA: TGTGCCAGCAGCCTTGGACCGGCAGATACGCAGTATTTT.

This clone was detected a few times. V is TRBV29-1 and J is TRBJ1-1; 8 nucleotides agree with TRBD1. With V trimmed by 6 bases and J by 6 bases, 6 bases remained unmatched. The length of the CDR3 is 12 residues. Germline assignment: CDR1 SQVTM and CDR2 ANQGSEA. CDR3 region: CSVGQGGSEAFF. The CDR3 DNA reads as TGCAGCGTAGGACAGGGCGGATCTGAAGCTTTCTTT.

The chain carries TRBV5-4 and TRBJ2-7, with D perhaps TRBD1 or TRBD2 (5 bases each). Germline V gene sequence: CDR1 SGHNT, CDR2 YYREEE (reference sequence). Trimming removed 0 bases at V and 2 bases at J, with 9 bases between. CDR3 size: 14 residues. Here the CDR3 reads CASSLVGTTYEQYF. In nucleotides, the CDR3 is TGTGCCAGCAGCTTGGTGGGGACGACCTACGAGCAGTACTTC.

This chain links TRBV7-8 with TRBJ1-1; a weak D match, TRBD1 (6 bases). This CDR3 region has 14 residues. The V gene's germline CDR1 is SGHVS and CDR2 FQNEAQ. V was trimmed by 3 bases and J by 0 bases, leaving 8 bases between them. The CDR3 sequence: CASSFGQLNTEAFF. The DNA of the CDR3 is TGTGCCAGCAGCTTTGGACAGCTGAACACTGAAGCTTTCTTT.

The CDR3 here is CSVRRVEKSYEQYF. The CDR3 DNA reads TGCAGCGTTCGGCGGGTCGAAAAGTCCTACGAGCAGTACTTC. The chain links TRBV29-1 to TRBJ2-7; tentative D call: TRBD2 (5 bases). CDR3 length equals 14 residues. V lost 5 bases and J 1 base, leaving 15 bases between the germline ends. In germline, CDR1 is SQVTM, CDR2 ANQGSEA.

V is TRBV5-6 and J is TRBJ2-5; D unclear. The CDR3 extends over 13 amino acids. The germline CDR1 and CDR2 sequences are SGHDT and YYEEEE. V shed 3 bases and J shed 5 bases, with 11 bases lying between them. CDR3 loop: CASSSLTGETQYF. CDR3 sequence (DNA): TGTGCCAGCAGCTCGCTCACCGGGGAGACCCAGTACTTC.